What follows are 7 T cell receptor beta chains derived from one specimen sequenced in a study of immune characterization of retroperitoneal liposarcoma. One entry per CDR3 protein results from TCRdb running MiXCR on the PCR reads. The sample contains 8,500 to 14,000 distinct CDR3 sequences, 22% of which appear only once. The sample was blood. The receptors come from a female donor with retroperitoneal liposarcoma.

Remarks on this clonotype: This could be a read error, since a much larger clone is one nucleotide away. The chain has TRBV6-1 and TRBJ2-1; 7 nucleotides agree with TRBD1. The length of the CDR3 is 12 residues. Per the germline V gene, CDR1 is MNHNS and CDR2 is SASEGT. With V trimmed by 8 bases and J by 10 bases, 8 bases remained unmatched. The CDR3 here is CASADRVYEQFF. The DNA of the CDR3 is TGTGCCAGCGCCGACAGGGTCTACGAGCAGTTCTTC.

In its sample, this clonotype ranks as medium-sized. The genes are TRBV12-3 or TRBV12-4 and TRBJ2-1, with D perhaps being TRBD1 or TRBD2 (5 bases each). The CDR3 sequence is 13 residues long. V was cut by 8 bases and J by 4 bases, with 12 bases left in between. DNA of the CDR3: TGTGCCAGCCTGGGGGACCCTTACAATGAGCAGTTCTTC. The encoded protein is CASLGDPYNEQFF.

With regard to this clonotype: It may be a read error: a sequence one base away is much more abundant. V usage is TRBV7-6 and J usage is TRBJ2-1, with TRBD2 matching over 8 bases. V shed 7 bases and J 13 bases; nucleotides not matched to a gene: 18. Per the germline V gene, CDR1 is SGHVS and CDR2 is FNYEAQ. This CDR3 is 15 amino acids long. The CDR3 protein is CASNTGTSRWETQFF. The CDR3 coding sequence is TGTGCCAGCAATACCGGGACTAGTAGGTGGGAGACCCAGTTCTTC.

The chain recombines TRBV4-1 with TRBJ2-1; either TRBD1 or TRBD2 may fit D (7 bases each). V was clipped by 1 base and J by 3 bases, with 13 bases between them. This CDR3 is built from 16 residues. The germline V gene has CDR1 MGHRA and CDR2 YSYEKL. The CDR3 DNA sequence: TGCGCCAGCAGCCAAGGGGGAGGGGGCTACTACAATGAGCAGTTCTTC. This sequence encodes CASSQGGGGYYNEQFF.

Within the sample, this clonotype is medium-sized (0.01 to 0.1%). This sequence joins TRBV6-1 and TRBJ2-3, with 12 positions matching TRBD2. After removal of 4 bases from V and 6 bases from J, the junction contained 2 bases not matched to a gene. The CDR3 extends over 14 amino acids. CDR1 is MNHNS and CDR2 is SASEGT in the germline V gene. CDR3 region: CASSGTSGMDTQYF. The CDR3 DNA follows: TGTGCCAGCAGTGGGACTAGCGGGATGGATACGCAGTATTTT.

This clonotype was recorded at least ten times. V and J are TRBV27 and TRBJ2-5; either TRBD1 or TRBD2 may supply D (5 bases each). This CDR3 is 15 amino acids long. Germline V gene lookup returns CDR1 MNHEY and CDR2 SMNVEV (reference sequence). Trimming left V 1 base short and J 1 base short, with 10 bases between. CDR3: CASSLFLGPQETQYF. The CDR3 DNA reads as TGTGCCAGCAGTTTATTTCTGGGACCCCAAGAGACCCAGTACTTC.

This clonotype was picked up many times. A much larger clone differs by one base, so this may be a read error. This chain connects TRBV6-1 to TRBJ2-1, with 8 nucleotides matching TRBD2. The CDR3 totals 13 residues. The germline gives CDR1 MNHNS, CDR2 SASEGT. In DNA form, the CDR3 reads TGTGCCAGCAGTCAAAAATACGGGACTAGTGTGTACTTC. It specifies CASSQKYGTSVYF.